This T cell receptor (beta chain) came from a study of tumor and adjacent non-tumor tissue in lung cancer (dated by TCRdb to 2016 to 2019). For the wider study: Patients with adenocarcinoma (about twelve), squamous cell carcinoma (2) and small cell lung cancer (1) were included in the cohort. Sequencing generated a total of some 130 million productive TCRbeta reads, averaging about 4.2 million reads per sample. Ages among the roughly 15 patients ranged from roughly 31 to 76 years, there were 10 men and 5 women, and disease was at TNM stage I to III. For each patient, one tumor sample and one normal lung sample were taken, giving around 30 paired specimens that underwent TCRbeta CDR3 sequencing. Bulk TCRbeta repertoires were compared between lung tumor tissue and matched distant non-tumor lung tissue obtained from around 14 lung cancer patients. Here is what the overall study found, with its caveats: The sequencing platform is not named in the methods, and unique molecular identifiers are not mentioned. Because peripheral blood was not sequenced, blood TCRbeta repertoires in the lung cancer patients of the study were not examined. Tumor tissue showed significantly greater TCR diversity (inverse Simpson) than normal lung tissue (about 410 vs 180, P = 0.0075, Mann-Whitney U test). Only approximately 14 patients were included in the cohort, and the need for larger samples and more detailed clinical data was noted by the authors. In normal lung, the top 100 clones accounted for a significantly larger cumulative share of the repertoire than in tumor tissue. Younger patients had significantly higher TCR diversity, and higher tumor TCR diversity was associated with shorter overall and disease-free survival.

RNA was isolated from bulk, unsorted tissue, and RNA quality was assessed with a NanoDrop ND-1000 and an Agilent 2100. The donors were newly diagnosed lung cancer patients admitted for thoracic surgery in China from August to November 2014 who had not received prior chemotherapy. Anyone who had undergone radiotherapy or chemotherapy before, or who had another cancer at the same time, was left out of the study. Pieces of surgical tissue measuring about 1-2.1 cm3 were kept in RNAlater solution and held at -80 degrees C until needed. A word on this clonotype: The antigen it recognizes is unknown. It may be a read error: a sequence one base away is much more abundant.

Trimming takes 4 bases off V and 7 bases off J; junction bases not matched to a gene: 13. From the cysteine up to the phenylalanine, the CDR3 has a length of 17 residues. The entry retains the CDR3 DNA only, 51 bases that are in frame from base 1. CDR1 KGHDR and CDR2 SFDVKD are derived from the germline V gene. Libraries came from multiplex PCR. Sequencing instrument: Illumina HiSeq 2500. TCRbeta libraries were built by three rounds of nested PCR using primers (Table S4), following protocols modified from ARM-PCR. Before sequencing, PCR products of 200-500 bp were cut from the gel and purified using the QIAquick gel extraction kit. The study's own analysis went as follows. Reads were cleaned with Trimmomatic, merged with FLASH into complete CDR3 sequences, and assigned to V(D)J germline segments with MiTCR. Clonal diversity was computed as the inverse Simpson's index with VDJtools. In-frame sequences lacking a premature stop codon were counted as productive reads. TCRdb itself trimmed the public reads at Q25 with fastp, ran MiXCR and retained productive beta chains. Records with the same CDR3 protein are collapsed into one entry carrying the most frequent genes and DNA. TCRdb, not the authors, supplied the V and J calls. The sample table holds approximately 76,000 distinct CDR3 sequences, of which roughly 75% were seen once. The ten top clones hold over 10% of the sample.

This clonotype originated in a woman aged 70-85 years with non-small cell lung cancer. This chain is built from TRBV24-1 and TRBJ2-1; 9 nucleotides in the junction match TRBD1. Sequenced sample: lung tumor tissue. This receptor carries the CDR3 CATSDPSQGASENEQFF. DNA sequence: TGTGCCACCAGTGACCCCTCACAGGGGGCGAGTGAGAATGAGCAGTTCTTC.